One TCR beta chain is described in this entry. No antigen is known for it. Individuals selected for sequencing had exhibited CD8+CD57+ cell expansion on flow cytometry. Blood sampling was performed on the patients, and none of them had received therapy by then. The template for TCR beta VDJ and CDR3 sequence profiling was genomic DNA. MiXCR, run by TCRdb on the reads, gives a single entry per CDR3 protein. Of about 95,000 distinct CDR3 sequences in the sample, roughly 70% were seen once. This sample was included in a study of CD8+CD57+ T cells in acquired aplastic anemia. At the level of the study: The sorted CD4+ and CD8+ cells yielded an average approximately 3 ug of DNA. Study-wide results and caveats: There were roughly 30 CD8+ CDR3 sequences that occurred in both patients and controls. Any difference that existed in CD8+ Simpson's diversity between patients and controls was not significant.

The sequence was collected from a human donor with aplastic anemia. The sequencing input was sorted CD4+, CD8+, or CD8+CD57+ T cells (not recorded which) from PBMCs.

The CDR3 is CSARDRRFSYEQYF. The CDR3 region has the DNA TGCAGTGCTAGAGATCGAAGGTTCTCCTACGAGCAGTACTTC. V and J are TRBV20-1 and TRBJ2-7, with D uncertain. Deletions cut 0 bases from V and 0 bases from J, with 9 bases between. The germline gives CDR1 DFQATT, CDR2 SNEGSKA (reference sequence). The CDR3 runs 14 residues.